These 22 T cell receptor beta chains originate from one sample sequenced in a study of regulatory T cells in long-lasting Graves disease (TCRdb year 2021). Explained via the paper, the time point label denotes: persistent/refractory GD, antithyroid drugs over 5 years with positive TRAb. For both TCR sequencing and RNA sequencing, RNA was extracted from PBMCs using TRIzol. Library creation used multiplex PCR. The sequencer listed for this sample is Illumina HiSeq 4000. TCR beta libraries were built with iRepertoire HTBI primers and Arm-PCR amplification of CDR3 regions. Starting from the raw public reads, TCRdb applied fastp trimming at Q25, assembled clones with MiXCR and retained in-frame beta chains. Each entry is one CDR3 protein sequence, shown with its most common DNA and genes. Across this sample there are some 330,000 distinct CDR3 sequences, with roughly 25% seen only once. The ten largest make up 28% of the sample.

The specimen was peripheral blood mononuclear cells (PBMCs), collected when the disease was refractory, from a patient treated with antithyroid drugs. The receptors here all came from a woman in her thirties or forties with Graves disease. Donor details come from another sample of the same person, matched by shared clones.

This clonotype is a singleton in its sample. In DNA form, the CDR3 reads TGTGCCAGCAGCTTAGTTTTGTCAGACAGGGGTAACTATGGCTACACCTTC. Residues: CASSLVLSDRGNYGYTF. The J gene is TRBJ1-2, the V gene TRBV28, with 8 bases that match TRBD1. This CDR3 is built from 17 residues. Trimming cost V 6 bases and J 1 base; bases outside gene matches: 13. CDR1 and CDR2 from the germline V gene are MDHEN and SYDVKM.

The chain combines TRBV5-1 with TRBJ1-3; maybe TRBD1 (5 bases). Trimming shortened V by 0 bases and J by 4 bases, and 17 bases separated the two germline ends. The length of the CDR3 is 17 residues. Germline-derived CDR1 and CDR2 are SGHRS and YFSETQ. The CDR3 loop reads CASSLDPGRSQGNTIYF. The CDR3 DNA is TGCGCCAGCAGCTTGGACCCGGGACGGAGCCAAGGAAACACCATATATTTT. The whole variable domain, remainder taken from reference TRBV5-1 and TRBJ1-3, is KAGVTQTPRYLIKTRGQQVTLSCSPISGHRSVSWYQQTPGQGLQFLFEYFSETQRNKGNFPGRFSGRQFSNSRSEMNVSTLELGDSALYLCASSLDPGRSQGNTIYFGEGSWLTVV.

This clonotype was seen at least ten times. The gene calls are TRBV10-3 and TRBJ2-7; TRBD1 matches at 8 bases. J gave up 3 bases and V 3 bases, and 4 bases lay outside the gene matches. Germline CDR1 ENHRY, CDR2 SYGVKD. This CDR3 comprises 14 residues. The CDR3 loop is CAISDVGQVYEQYF. The CDR3 DNA sequence: TGTGCCATCAGTGATGTGGGACAGGTCTACGAGCAGTACTTC.

This clonotype was seen repeatedly, ten times or more. The rearrangement uses TRBV20-1 and TRBJ1-1, with a possible D match to TRBD1 (5 bases). The CDR3 spans 13 residues. Germline V gives CDR1 DFQATT, CDR2 SNEGSKA (reference sequence). V gave up 5 bases and J gave up 1 base, with 11 bases separating them. The CDR3 sequence is CSAPGLKNTEAFF. CDR3 nucleotide sequence: TGCAGTGCTCCGGGACTCAAGAACACTGAAGCTTTCTTT.

This clonotype showed up many times. CDR3: CASSFGQNTGELFF. The CDR3 DNA sequence: TGTGCCAGCAGCTTCGGACAAAACACCGGGGAGCTGTTTTTT. V gene TRBV11-2 combines with J gene TRBJ2-2, with a tentative D call TRBD1 (5 bases). The CDR3 covers 14 residues. Germline CDR1 reads SGHAT; CDR2 reads FQNNGV. V was pared by 3 bases and J by 2 bases, with 7 bases between.

This clonotype was counted ten times or more. The chain is built from TRBV2 and TRBJ2-7; D remains ambiguous. Germline assignment: CDR1 SNHLY and CDR2 FYNNEI. V gave up 7 bases and J gave up 7 bases, with 20 bases separating them. The length of the CDR3 is 14 residues. The DNA for the CDR3 is TGTGCCAGCACCCCGGCGGTGGTAATGGGTGAGCAGTACTTC. Amino acid sequence: CASTPAVVMGEQYF.

As concerns this clonotype: One end of the junction fails to match germline, which may point to a read error. This chain uses TRBV6-1 with TRBJ1-2; 8 nucleotides agree with TRBD1. This CDR3 has 13 amino acids. Germline values: CDR1 MNHNS, CDR2 SASEGT. CDR3 in DNA: TGTGCCAGCAGGAACAGGGGGAACTCTGGCTACACCTTC. The encoded protein is CASRNRGNSGYTF.

This clonotype was detected ten times or more. This chain uses TRBV28 with TRBJ2-5; D may correspond to TRBD1 or TRBD2 (5 bases each). Germline CDR1 MDHEN, CDR2 SYDVKM. CDR3 size: 15 residues. V was pared by 4 bases and J by 5 bases, with 17 bases between. CDR3 sequence reads: CASSSPGWEWETQYF. The CDR3 coding sequence is TGTGCCAGCAGTTCCCCAGGGTGGGAGTGGGAGACCCAGTACTTC.

This clonotype came up many times. The CDR3 DNA reads as TGTGCCAGCAGCTTAAGGGCGGGGAGAGTGGCCCAAGAGACCCAGTACTTC. It codes for CASSLRAGRVAQETQYF. This chain joins TRBV11-2 and TRBJ2-5; D may be TRBD2 (6 bases). Germline CDR1 reads SGHAT; CDR2 reads FQNNGV. V was pared by 2 bases and J by 1 base, with 17 bases between. The CDR3 is 17 amino acids.

This chain connects TRBV20-1 to TRBJ2-1, with D unresolved. The V gene's germline CDR1 is DFQATT and CDR2 SNEGSKA (reference sequence). Trimming shortened V by 1 base and J by 2 bases, and 6 bases separated the two germline ends. The CDR3 extends over 13 amino acids. CDR3 nucleotides: TGCAGTGCTAGAGTGCGAACCTACAATGAGCAGTTCTTC. Translated: CSARVRTYNEQFF.

This clonotype was counted only a few times. The V gene is TRBV7-8, the J gene TRBJ1-1; possible D gene TRBD1, 5 bases. The CDR3 totals 14 residues. V lost 3 bases and J 4 bases, leaving 12 bases between the germline ends. Germline CDR1 is SGHVS and CDR2 is FQNEAQ. CDR3 nucleotides: TGTGCCAGCAGCTTGGCAGGGCCCTCCACTGAAGCTTTCTTT. Protein product: CASSLAGPSTEAFF.

The gene calls are TRBV27 and TRBJ2-2, with TRBD2 identical over 8 bases. The ends lost 3 bases at V and 13 bases at J; junction bases unmatched: 7. This CDR3 contains 13 residues. Germline V gene sequence: CDR1 MNHEY, CDR2 SMNVEV (reference sequence). CDR3 sequence reads: CASSFPGAGGLFF. In DNA, the CDR3 is TGTGCCAGCAGTTTCCCCGGGGCGGGAGGGCTGTTTTTT.

The chain carries TRBV19 and TRBJ1-5; no definite D call. V was trimmed by 2 bases and J by 5 bases, leaving 10 bases between them. Germline CDR1 and CDR2: LNHDA and SQIVND (reference sequence). The CDR3 totals 14 residues. The CDR3 DNA reads as TGTGCCAGTAGTATATGGGATTCGGATCAGCCCCAGCATTTT. This sequence encodes CASSIWDSDQPQHF.

The chain combines TRBV6-5 with TRBJ1-4; D gene unclear. The CDR3 spans 16 residues. Germline loops: CDR1 MNHEY, CDR2 SVGAGI. Deletions cut 0 bases from V and 8 bases from J, with 16 bases between. This CDR3 is CASSYSLTKVGEKLFF. In nucleotides, the CDR3 is TGTGCCAGCAGTTACTCGTTGACAAAGGTCGGCGAAAAACTGTTTTTT.

The gene calls are TRBV27 and TRBJ2-7; 11 bases map to TRBD1. Unmatched junction bases numbered 12, after V lost 5 bases and J lost 3 bases. CDR1 and CDR2 (germline): MNHEY, SMNVEV (reference sequence). This CDR3 is 17 amino acids long. CDR3 coding DNA: TGTGCCAGCAGTCACTGGACAGGGGGCGCATTCGGCTACGAGCAGTACTTC. Residues: CASSHWTGGAFGYEQYF.

Only a few counts were recorded for this clonotype. This rearrangement joins TRBV20-1 to TRBJ1-3, with 7 bases that match TRBD1. Germline CDR1 is DFQATT and CDR2 is SNEGSKA (reference sequence). The V segment lost 3 bases and the J segment 0 bases; nucleotides outside the gene matches: 5. This CDR3 has 15 amino acids. The CDR3 nucleotides read TGCAGTGCTAGGCCGGGACAGACCTCTGGAAACACCATATATTTT. It encodes CSARPGQTSGNTIYF.

In regard to this clonotype: This could be a read error, since a much larger clone is one nucleotide away. V usage is TRBV29-1 and J usage is TRBJ1-1; no reliable D call. Per germline, CDR1 SQVTM and CDR2 ANQGSEA. The length of the CDR3 is 15 residues. Trimming pared 3 bases from V and 0 bases from J, leaving 14 bases between. The CDR3 spells CSVEGTSNLNTEAFF. CDR3 sequence (DNA): TGCAGCGTTGAGGGCACCTCAAACTTGAACACTGAAGCTTTCTTT.

This clonotype showed up just a few times. The chain recombines TRBV7-2 with TRBJ2-2; 9 bases are a match to TRBD2. Looked up from germline, CDR1 is SGHTA and CDR2 is FQGNSA. The V and J ends lost 5 bases and 3 bases, in that order; junction bases with no gene match: 16. CDR3 length equals 19 residues. Here the CDR3 reads CASSLGGGRALFHTGELFF. The CDR3, as DNA: TGTGCCAGCAGCCTGGGGGGCGGGAGGGCCCTCTTTCACACCGGGGAGCTGTTTTTT. The full variable domain, in which reference TRBV7-2 and TRBJ2-2 provide the parts outside the CDR3, is GAGVSQSPSNKVTEKGKDVELRCDPISGHTALYWYRQSLGQGLEFLIYFQGNSAPDKSGLPSDRFSAERTGGSVSTLTIQRTQQEDSAVYLCASSLGGGRALFHTGELFFGEGSRLTVL.

The chain employs TRBV20-1 and TRBJ2-7; D tentatively fits TRBD1 or TRBD2 (5 bases each). Trimming removed 1 base at V and 0 bases at J, with 16 bases between. Germline V gene sequence: CDR1 DFQATT, CDR2 SNEGSKA (reference sequence). The CDR3 is 16 amino acids. As DNA, the CDR3 is TGCAGTGCTAGAGCCAAGGGACCTAAGAACTCCTACGAGCAGTACTTC. Protein: CSARAKGPKNSYEQYF.

The gene calls are TRBV6-1 and TRBJ1-4; 8 bases map to TRBD1. The CDR3 sequence is 15 residues long. Germline CDR1 reads MNHNS; CDR2 reads SASEGT. Trimming removed 4 bases from V and 3 bases from J; junction bases left unmatched: 4. The CDR3 sequence is CASSGQGRSNEKLFF. CDR3 nucleotide sequence: TGTGCCAGCAGTGGACAGGGGCGGTCTAATGAAAAACTGTTTTTT.

This clonotype was seen only a few times. The CDR3 bases are TGTGCCAGCAACGTAGCGGGAGGGATTAGCACAGATACGCAGTATTTT. It encodes CASNVAGGISTDTQYF. This chain uses TRBV2 with TRBJ2-3; 11 positions agree with TRBD2. Germline loops: CDR1 SNHLY, CDR2 FYNNEI. V was pared by 7 bases and J by 0 bases, with 6 bases of the junction left unmatched. The CDR3 length is 16 residues.

The chain recombines TRBV9 with TRBJ2-2, with D tentatively TRBD1 (6 bases). The CDR3 is made up of 15 amino acids. Looked up from germline, CDR1 is SGDLS and CDR2 is YYNGEE. The germline V and J ends were trimmed by 4 bases and 8 bases, with 18 bases remaining between them. The CDR3 DNA sequence: TGTGCCAGCAGCACCCTGGACAGACCGTCGGGGGAGCTGTTTTTT. Encoded protein: CASSTLDRPSGELFF.